The sequence of this T cell receptor beta chain was determined in a study of blood T cell repertoires in COVID-19. This CDR3 region has 15 residues. Trimming took off 3 bases at V and 2 bases at J, with 14 bases between the two ends. Germline CDR1 is MNHEY and CDR2 is SMNVEV (reference sequence). Participants reported their clinical history, and cohort assignment relied on those reports. Recovered status applied to Cohort 3 donors who had two consecutive negative PCRs. It also applied to those with clearance or with symptom resolution. TCRdb's table, derived via immunoSEQ multiplex PCR, lists solely in-frame clones and lacks some. The sample consists of hundreds of thousands of clones, under 95% of them appearing once.

The chain carries TRBV27 and TRBJ2-7; D perhaps matches TRBD2 (5 bases). The sequenced sample was PBMCs or T cells enriched from blood (not recorded which). The receptor was isolated from a man in his 60s who had recovered from COVID-19. This CDR3 reads CASSLSVRRTYEQYF. DNA for the CDR3: TGTGCCAGCAGTTTGTCGGTGAGGAGGACCTACGAGCAGTACTTC.